The clone carrying this TCR beta chain was observed once. As yet, its antigen is unknown. Deletions cut 11 bases from V and 2 bases from J, with 14 bases between. CDR1 SNHLY and CDR2 FYNNEI come from the germline V gene. The CDR3 runs 13 residues. This entry belongs to a study of OX40 agonist ivuxolimab in advanced cancers. Whole-study context: Every 2 weeks, patients got intravenous ivuxolimab at one of six dose levels (0.01-10 mg/kg). Notes on the study in general: CD4+ and CD8+ T cells in blood underwent clonal expansion by week 6 at 0.1 to 3.0 mg/kg. The work left the antigen specificity of expanded peripheral T cells undetermined.

Generated by immunoSEQ multiplex PCR, the TCRdb table keeps only in-frame clones and is missing some. Of 40,000 or so clones listed, about 84% were seen once; the top ten hold around 21%. The TCR originated in an adult with an advanced solid tumor such as melanoma, head and neck, liver or kidney cancer. The sequenced sample was CD4+ or CD8+ T cells sorted from blood, obtained in a trial of the OX40 agonist ivuxolimab. V and J are TRBV2 and TRBJ2-3; D is undetermined. CDR3 amino acids: CARVGSYTDTQYF. In DNA form, the CDR3 reads TGTGCCCGGGTCGGGTCATACACAGATACGCAGTATTTT.